Following are 18 T cell receptor beta chains from one sample sequenced in a study of T cell responses to AZD1222 COVID-19 vaccine. Assay: immunoSEQ multiplex PCR; the TCRdb copy retains only in-frame clones and omits some. The sample has around 110,000 clones, 70% to 90% seen once; the top ten hold just over 9.5%. Sample: peripheral blood, taken on day 0 of AZD1222 vaccination. The receptors were gathered from an adult in good health.

In its sample, this clone was seen once. The chain uses TRBV27 and TRBJ2-1, with TRBD2 matching over 8 bases. CDR1 is MNHEY and CDR2 is SMNVEV in the germline V gene (reference sequence). Trimming took 5 bases from V and 8 from J; bases not matched to a gene: 20. There are 18 residues in the CDR3. The CDR3 loop is CASSPRRLWSGRGDEQFF. The DNA for the CDR3 is TGTGCCAGCAGTCCCAGGCGGTTGTGGAGCGGGAGAGGAGATGAGCAGTTCTTC.

This chain connects TRBV24-1 to TRBJ1-1; D call uncertain. The CDR3 length is 14 residues. The germline V gene has CDR1 KGHDR and CDR2 SFDVKD. Deletions cut 5 bases from V and 2 bases from J, with 11 bases between. The DNA of the CDR3 is TGTGCCACCAGTGGTGCTCCGGGAAACACTGAAGCTTTCTTT. This codes for CATSGAPGNTEAFF.

The CDR3 DNA follows: TGTGCCAGCTCACTCCCGGGACATCATGTGGGCTATGGCTACACCTTC. This gives the protein CASSLPGHHVGYGYTF. The chain employs TRBV18 and TRBJ1-2; D may be TRBD1 (6 bases). The CDR3 extends over 16 amino acids. The germline V gene encodes CDR1 KGHSH and CDR2 LQKENI. V dropped 4 bases and J dropped 4 bases, with 19 bases sitting between them.

This chain links TRBV6-1 with TRBJ2-1, with D possibly being TRBD1 or TRBD2 (5 bases each). V lost 1 base to trimming and J lost 6 bases, with 7 bases between them. CDR3 length: 13 residues. Looked up from germline, CDR1 is MNHNS and CDR2 is SASEGT. CDR3 protein: CASSEGGTNEQFF. DNA for the CDR3: TGTGCCAGCAGTGAAGGGGGGACCAATGAGCAGTTCTTC.

This clone was recorded only once. The genes are TRBV6-5 and TRBJ1-2; tentative D call: TRBD1 (5 bases). The CDR3 has 15 residues. V was shortened by 0 bases and J by 3 bases, with 11 bases between the two germline ends. CDR1 and CDR2 (germline): MNHEY, SVGAGI. The CDR3 coding sequence is TGTGCCAGCAGTTACTCAAGGGGTCAAGACTATGGCTACACCTTC. This gives the protein CASSYSRGQDYGYTF.

This clone has a single count. This chain uses TRBV5-1 with TRBJ1-1; D uncertain. V lost 0 bases and J 0 bases, leaving 6 bases between the germline ends. CDR1 is SGHRS and CDR2 is YFSETQ in the germline V gene. CDR3 length: 14 amino acids. The CDR3 sequence: CASSLGVMNTEAFF. The CDR3, as DNA: TGCGCCAGCAGCTTGGGGGTGATGAACACTGAAGCTTTCTTT.

The rearrangement links TRBV15 to TRBJ2-7; 11 bases agree with TRBD2. V lost 1 base, J lost 3 bases, and 5 bases stayed unmatched. CDR3 length equals 16 residues. Germline assignment: CDR1 LNHNV and CDR2 YYDKDF (reference sequence). DNA for the CDR3: TGTGCCACCAGCAGAGGGGGGACTAGCGGAAGCTACGAGCAGTACTTC. Its translation is CATSRGGTSGSYEQYF.

The chain recombines TRBV5-1 with TRBJ1-1; D possibly corresponds to TRBD1 (5 bases). Deletions cut 4 bases from V and 1 base from J, with 14 bases between. The length of the CDR3 is 15 residues. Germline V gene data show CDR1 as SGHRS and CDR2 as YFSETQ. In nucleotides, the CDR3 is TGCGCCAGCAGCCTAGAGCAACAGGCGAACACTGAAGCTTTCTTT. This encodes CASSLEQQANTEAFF.

This chain connects TRBV19 to TRBJ2-5; no clear D. CDR1 is LNHDA and CDR2 is SQIVND in the germline V gene (reference sequence). The length of the CDR3 is 13 residues. V gave up 6 bases and J gave up 2 bases, with 10 bases separating them. The CDR3 coding sequence is TGTGCCAGTAGGCAGGTAGGGCAAGAGACCCAGTACTTC. Translating it yields CASRQVGQETQYF.

The chain recombines TRBV10-1 with TRBJ1-5, with D hard to call. The CDR3 extends over 11 amino acids. V was cut by 5 bases and J by 5 bases, with 4 bases left in between. Germline V gene lookup returns CDR1 WNHNN and CDR2 SYGVQD (reference sequence). CDR3 protein: CASSTHQPQHF. The CDR3 nucleotides are TGCGCCAGCAGTACCCATCAGCCCCAGCATTTT.

The rearrangement uses TRBV28 and TRBJ1-1, with D hard to call. The germline V and J ends were trimmed by 3 bases and 6 bases, with 8 bases remaining between them. The CDR3 consists of 12 residues. Germline loops: CDR1 MDHEN, CDR2 SYDVKM. CDR3 coding DNA: TGTGCCAGCAGTTTTGAGCGGCCTGAAGCTTTCTTT. Translation: CASSFERPEAFF.

This chain connects TRBV7-2 to TRBJ1-4, with a weak D call TRBD1 (6 bases). Germline V gene lookup returns CDR1 SGHTA and CDR2 FQGNSA. The length of the CDR3 is 15 residues. V lost 5 bases and J 3 bases, leaving 13 bases between the germline ends. The CDR3 sequence is CASSLVGAANEKLFF. The CDR3 nucleotides are TGTGCCAGCAGCCTAGTGGGGGCAGCTAATGAAAAACTGTTTTTT.

The chain carries TRBV14 and TRBJ2-3; no reliable D call. V dropped 1 base and J dropped 3 bases, with 11 bases sitting between them. The germline V gene encodes CDR1 SGHDN and CDR2 FVKESK. The CDR3 length is 15 residues. Here the CDR3 reads CASSQATPRTDTQYF. The CDR3 coding sequence is TGTGCCAGCAGCCAAGCCACCCCTAGGACAGATACGCAGTATTTT.

The chain uses TRBV7-3 and TRBJ2-1, with D perhaps being TRBD1 or TRBD2 (5 bases each). The CDR3 spans 16 residues. Germline loops: CDR1 SGHTA, CDR2 FQGTGA. The V gene lost 4 bases and the J gene lost 9 bases, with 22 bases spanning the gap. The CDR3 region is CASSSQIRGTFSEQFF. The CDR3, as DNA: TGTGCCAGCAGCTCACAAATCCGGGGCACTTTCAGTGAGCAGTTCTTC. Looking up the rest from reference TRBV7-3 and TRBJ2-1 gives the full variable domain: GAGVSQTPSNKVTEKGKYVELRCDPISGHTALYWYRQSLGQGPEFLIYFQGTGAADDSGLPNDRFFAVRPEGSVSTLKIQRTERGDSAVYLCASSSQIRGTFSEQFFGPGTRLTVL.

The chain joins TRBV21-1 to TRBJ2-7; the table assigns TRBD2, which was not confirmed against the DNA. TRBV21-1 is reported as a pseudogene. The CDR3 loop spans 18 amino acids. CDR3: CASSTRGLAGNLCYEQYF. The CDR3 DNA follows: TGTGCCAGCAGCACCCGGGGACTAGCGGGAAATTTATGCTACGAGCAGTACTTC.

The chain employs TRBV9 and TRBJ2-2; D is perhaps TRBD1 (5 bases). V was shortened by 4 bases and J by 5 bases, with 9 bases between the two germline ends. The CDR3 extends over 13 amino acids. Germline CDR1 is SGDLS and CDR2 is YYNGEE. The CDR3: CASSSRETGELFF. The CDR3 nucleotides read TGTGCCAGCAGCTCCAGGGAAACCGGGGAGCTGTTTTTT.

This sequence joins TRBV6-2 or TRBV6-3 and TRBJ1-4, with D unclear. Germline-derived CDR1 and CDR2 are MNHEY and SVGEGT. The V end lost 2 bases, the J end lost 0 bases, and 10 bases lay between the germline ends. This CDR3 has 16 residues. CDR3 nucleotide sequence: TGTGCCAGCAGTTACAGGACCCCAGCAACTAATGAAAAACTGTTTTTT. Translating gives CASSYRTPATNEKLFF.

The rearrangement uses TRBV3-1 (or the pseudogene TRBV3-2) and TRBJ2-7, with D perhaps TRBD1 (6 bases). Trimming removed 4 bases at V and 7 bases at J, with 14 bases between. The CDR3 runs 13 residues. In germline, CDR1 is LGHDT, CDR2 YNNKEL (reference sequence). The CDR3 loop reads CASSRRQDTEQYF. The CDR3 region has the DNA TGTGCCAGCAGCCGAAGACAGGACACTGAGCAGTACTTC.